The sequence of this TCR beta chain was determined in a study of molecular identifiers for immune sequencing clone quantification. The germline V gene encodes CDR1 SGDLS and CDR2 YYNGEE. Trimming removed 0 bases from V and 1 base from J, with 5 bases in between. The CDR3 contains 13 residues. TCRdb processed the PCR reads anew with MiXCR; each CDR3 protein has one entry. The data contain under 75,000 distinct CDR3 sequences, about 20% of them singletons. V gene TRBV9 combines with J gene TRBJ2-7; D remains unclear. Sequencing was performed on naive CD8+ T cells from blood, with Jurkat cell RNA spiked in. Subset: FACS-sorted CD8+CD4-CCR7+CD45RA+ naive T cells. This sequence originates from a human donor in good health. Some libraries in this study had Jurkat cell RNA spiked in. The CDR3 here is CASSVGISYEQYF. CDR3 DNA: TGTGCCAGCAGCGTAGGGATTTCCTACGAGCAGTACTTC.